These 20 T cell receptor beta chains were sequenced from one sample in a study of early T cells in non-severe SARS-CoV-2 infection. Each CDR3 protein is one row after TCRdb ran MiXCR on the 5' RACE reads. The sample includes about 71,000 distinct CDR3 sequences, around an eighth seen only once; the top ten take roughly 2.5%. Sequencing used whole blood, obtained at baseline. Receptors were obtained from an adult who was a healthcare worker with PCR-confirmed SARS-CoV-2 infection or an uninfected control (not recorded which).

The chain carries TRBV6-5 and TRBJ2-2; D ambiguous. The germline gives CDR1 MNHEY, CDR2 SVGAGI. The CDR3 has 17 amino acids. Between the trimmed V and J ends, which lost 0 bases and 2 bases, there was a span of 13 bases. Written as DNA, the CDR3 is TGTGCCAGCAGTTACTCATTTTGGCCGACAAACACCGGGGAGCTGTTTTTT. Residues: CASSYSFWPTNTGELFF.

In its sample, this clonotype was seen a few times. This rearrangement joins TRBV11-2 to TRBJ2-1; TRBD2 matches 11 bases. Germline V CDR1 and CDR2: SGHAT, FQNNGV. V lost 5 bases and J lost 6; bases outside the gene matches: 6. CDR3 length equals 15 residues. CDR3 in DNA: TGTGCCAGCAGCCGTACTAGCGGGAGACCCAATGAGCAGTTCTTC. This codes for CASSRTSGRPNEQFF. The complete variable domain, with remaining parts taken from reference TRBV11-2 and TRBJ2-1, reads EAGVAQSPRYKIIEKRQSVAFWCNPISGHATLYWYQQILGQGPKLLIQFQNNGVVDDSQLPKDRFSAERLKGVDSTLKIQPAKLEDSAVYLCASSRTSGRPNEQFFGPGTRLTVL.

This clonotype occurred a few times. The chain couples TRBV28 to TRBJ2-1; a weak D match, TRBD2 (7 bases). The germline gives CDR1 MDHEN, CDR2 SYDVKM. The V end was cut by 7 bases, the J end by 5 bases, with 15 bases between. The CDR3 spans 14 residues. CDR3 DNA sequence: TGTGCCAGCAAGGGGGGGACTAAGGACAATGAGCAGTTCTTC. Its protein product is CASKGGTKDNEQFF.

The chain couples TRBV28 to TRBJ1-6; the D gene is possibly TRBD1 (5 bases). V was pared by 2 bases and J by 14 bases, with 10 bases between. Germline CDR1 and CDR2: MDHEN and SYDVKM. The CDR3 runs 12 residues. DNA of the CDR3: TGTGCCAGCAGTTTAAGGGGTATATCCCTCCACTTT. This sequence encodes CASSLRGISLHF.

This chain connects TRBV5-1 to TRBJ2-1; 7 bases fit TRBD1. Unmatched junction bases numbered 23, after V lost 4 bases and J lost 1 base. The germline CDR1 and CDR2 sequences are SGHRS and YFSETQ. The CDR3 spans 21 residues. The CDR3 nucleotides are TGCGCCAGCAGCCGTGACAGACAGGGAACATGGACAGTAAGGTCCTACAATGAGCAGTTCTTC. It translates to CASSRDRQGTWTVRSYNEQFF.

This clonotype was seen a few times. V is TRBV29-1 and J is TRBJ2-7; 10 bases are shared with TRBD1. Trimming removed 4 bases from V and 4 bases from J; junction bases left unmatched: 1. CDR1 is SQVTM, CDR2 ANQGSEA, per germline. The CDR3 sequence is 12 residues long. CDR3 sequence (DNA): TGCAGCGTTGGGACAGGGGGGTACGAGCAGTACTTC. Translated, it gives CSVGTGGYEQYF.

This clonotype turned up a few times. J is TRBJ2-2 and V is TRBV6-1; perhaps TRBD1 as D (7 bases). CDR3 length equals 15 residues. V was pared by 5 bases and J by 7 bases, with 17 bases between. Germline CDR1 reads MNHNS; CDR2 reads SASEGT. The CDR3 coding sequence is TGTGCCAGCAGTTCGCAGGGGGGTCAAGGCGGGGAGCTGTTTTTT. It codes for CASSSQGGQGGELFF.

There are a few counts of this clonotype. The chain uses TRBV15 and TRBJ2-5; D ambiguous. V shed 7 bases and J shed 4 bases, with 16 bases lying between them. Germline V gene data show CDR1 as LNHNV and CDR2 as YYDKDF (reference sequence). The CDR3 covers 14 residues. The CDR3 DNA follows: TGTGCCACCAAACCGTCGAGTGGCTCAGAGACCCAGTACTTC. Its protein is CATKPSSGSETQYF.

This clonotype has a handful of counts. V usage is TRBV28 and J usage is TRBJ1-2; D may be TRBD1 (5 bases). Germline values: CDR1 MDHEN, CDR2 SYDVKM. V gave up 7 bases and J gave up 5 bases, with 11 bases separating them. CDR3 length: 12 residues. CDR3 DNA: TGTGCCAGCAAGGATCAGGGATATGGCTACACCTTC. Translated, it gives CASKDQGYGYTF.

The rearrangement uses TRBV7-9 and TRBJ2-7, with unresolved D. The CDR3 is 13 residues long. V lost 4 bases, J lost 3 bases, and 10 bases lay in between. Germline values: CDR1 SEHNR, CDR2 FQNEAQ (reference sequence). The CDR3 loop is CASSSPPHYEQYF. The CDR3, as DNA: TGTGCCAGCAGCTCTCCCCCGCACTACGAGCAGTACTTC.

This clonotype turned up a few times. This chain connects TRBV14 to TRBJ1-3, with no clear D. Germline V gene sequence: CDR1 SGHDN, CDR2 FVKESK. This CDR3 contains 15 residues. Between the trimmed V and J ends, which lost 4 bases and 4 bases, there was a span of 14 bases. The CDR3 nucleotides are TGTGCCAGCAGCCTTTCCCTCACCCGGGGAAACACCATATATTTT. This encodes CASSLSLTRGNTIYF. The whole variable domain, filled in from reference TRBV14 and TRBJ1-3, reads EAGVTQFPSHSVIEKGQTVTLRCDPISGHDNLYWYRRVMGKEIKFLLHFVKESKQDESGMPNNRFLAERTGGTYSTLKVQPAELEDSGVYFCASSLSLTRGNTIYFGEGSWLTVV.

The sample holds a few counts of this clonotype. The CDR3 loop reads CASSLGARTNTGELFF. For the CDR3, the DNA is TGTGCCAGCAGCTTAGGGGCCAGGACCAACACCGGGGAGCTGTTTTTT. The chain recombines TRBV11-2 with TRBJ2-2; D unresolved. V shed 1 base and J shed 2 bases, with 11 bases lying between them. This CDR3 contains 16 residues. Germline CDR1 is SGHAT and CDR2 is FQNNGV. Together with reference TRBV11-2 and TRBJ2-2, the CDR3 gives the full variable domain: EAGVAQSPRYKIIEKRQSVAFWCNPISGHATLYWYQQILGQGPKLLIQFQNNGVVDDSQLPKDRFSAERLKGVDSTLKIQPAKLEDSAVYLCASSLGARTNTGELFFGEGSRLTVL.

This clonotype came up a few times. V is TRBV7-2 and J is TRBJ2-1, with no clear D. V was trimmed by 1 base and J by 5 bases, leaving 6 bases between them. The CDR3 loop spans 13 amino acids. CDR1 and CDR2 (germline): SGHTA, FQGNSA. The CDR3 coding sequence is TGTGCCAGCAGCTTAGGTCCTAACAATGAGCAGTTCTTC. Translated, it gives CASSLGPNNEQFF.

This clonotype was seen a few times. Here the CDR3 reads CASSVAGALQETQYF. The CDR3 DNA reads TGTGCCAGCAGCGTAGCAGGGGCCCTCCAAGAGACCCAGTACTTC. The gene calls are TRBV9 and TRBJ2-5, with a tentative D call TRBD1 (6 bases). The germline V gene encodes CDR1 SGDLS and CDR2 YYNGEE. V dropped 0 bases and J dropped 1 base, with 10 bases sitting between them. The CDR3 is 15 residues long.

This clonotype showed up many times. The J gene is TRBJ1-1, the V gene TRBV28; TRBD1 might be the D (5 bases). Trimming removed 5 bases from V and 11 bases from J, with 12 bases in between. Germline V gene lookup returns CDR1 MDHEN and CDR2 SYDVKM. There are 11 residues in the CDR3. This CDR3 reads CASSLQGEAFF. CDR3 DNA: TGTGCCAGCAGTCTCCAGGGCGAGGCTTTCTTT.

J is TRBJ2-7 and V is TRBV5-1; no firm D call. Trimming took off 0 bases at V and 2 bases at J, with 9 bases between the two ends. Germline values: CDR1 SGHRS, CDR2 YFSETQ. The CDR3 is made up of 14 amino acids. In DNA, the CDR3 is TGCGCCAGCAGCTTGGCGGGCCAGACCTACGAGCAGTACTTC. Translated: CASSLAGQTYEQYF.

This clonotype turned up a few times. CDR3 in amino acids: CASRLPPAAGLRTEAFF. CDR3 nucleotide sequence: TGTGCAAGTCGCTTACCCCCCGCCGCAGGGTTGCGGACTGAAGCTTTCTTT. The chain has TRBV12-2 and TRBJ1-1; the table's D gene call, TRBD1, was not cross checked with the DNA. TRBV12-2 is annotated as a pseudogene. CDR3 length equals 17 residues.

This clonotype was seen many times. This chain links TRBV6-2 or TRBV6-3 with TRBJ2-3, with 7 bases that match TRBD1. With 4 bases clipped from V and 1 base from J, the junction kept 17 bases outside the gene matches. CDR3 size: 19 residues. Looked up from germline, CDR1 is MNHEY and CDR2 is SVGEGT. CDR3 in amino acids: CASSSTKFVPGQRTDTQYF. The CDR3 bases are TGTGCCAGCAGTTCCACCAAGTTCGTACCGGGACAGCGCACAGATACGCAGTATTTT.

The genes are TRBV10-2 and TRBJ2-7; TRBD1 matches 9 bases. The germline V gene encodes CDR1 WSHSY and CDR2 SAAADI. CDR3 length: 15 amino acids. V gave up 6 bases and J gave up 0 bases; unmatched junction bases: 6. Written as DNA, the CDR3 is TGCGCCAGCAGATCCGGGACAGGGCTCTCCTACGAGCAGTACTTC. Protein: CASRSGTGLSYEQYF.

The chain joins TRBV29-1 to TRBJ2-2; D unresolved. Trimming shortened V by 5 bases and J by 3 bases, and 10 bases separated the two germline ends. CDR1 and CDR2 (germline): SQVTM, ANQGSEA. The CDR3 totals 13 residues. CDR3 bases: TGCAGCGTTTATGACCCCGACACCGGGGAGCTGTTTTTT. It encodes CSVYDPDTGELFF.